This TCR beta chain was sequenced for a study of long-term antiretroviral therapy in people with HIV. Notes on the study in general: ART preceded a rise in diversity that nonetheless stayed lower than in transplant donor controls.

They ran version v3.0 of the immunoSEQ assay at survey level. A per-sample goal of roughly 35,000-55,000 T-cell genomes was targeted by sequencing. TCRdb keeps only in-frame clones here, not all; method: immunoSEQ multiplex PCR. In the table there are 12,000 or so clones, under 85% of which are singletons. V gave up 6 bases and J gave up 2 bases; unmatched junction bases: 6. This CDR3 contains 14 residues. CDR1 MNHEY and CDR2 SVGAGI come from the germline V gene. As concerns this clone: Its antigen is unknown.

The specimen comprised unsorted PBMCs, sampled 0.8 years before starting antiretroviral therapy. This chain connects TRBV6-5 to TRBJ2-5; 7 bases align to TRBD1. The receptor comes from a woman in her thirties or forties with HIV. For the CDR3, the DNA is TGTGCCAGCAGGACGACAGGGTCACAAGAGACCCAGTACTTC. This sequence encodes CASRTTGSQETQYF.